The rows below give T cell receptor beta chains drawn from one sample of a study of shared clonotypes between healthy human individuals. Profiling relied on immunoSEQ multiplex PCR, and the TCRdb table lists in-frame clones only, not all of them. The top ten hold roughly 1.5% of the sample, which has about 1 million clones, around 75% seen once. What was sequenced was memory CD4+ T cells sorted from blood. These receptors were taken from a man aged 18-30 years in good health. Both conserved end residues are part of each CDR3. The order of the fields is V gene, CDR3 length, clone size, D gene, J gene, CDR3 DNA, CDR3 protein. A D gene is named only where the DNA matches it firmly. Size tells how often a clone was seen (once, few, many) or the class of an expanded clone, and some rows leave it out.

TRBV7-2	13	many	-	TRBJ2-7	TGTGCCAGCAGCTTAGCGAGACAGTACGAGCAGTACTTC	CASSLARQYEQYF
TRBV4-1	16	-	-	TRBJ1-1	TGCGCCAGCAGCCAAGATCTTAGGGCTCGGAACACTGAAGCTTTCTTT	CASSQDLRARNTEAFF
TRBV29-1	15	few	-	TRBJ1-1	TGCAGCGTTGAAGATTCAAGGGGGAAGAACACTGAAGCTTTCTTT	CSVEDSRGKNTEAFF
TRBV12-5	19	-	-	TRBJ2-6	TGTGCTAGTGGTCCGCCACCCCAGGTACTTCTCTCTGGGGCCAACGTCCTGACTTTC	CASGPPPQVLLSGANVLTF
TRBV6-1	16	-	-	TRBJ1-5	TGTGCCAGCAGTGTGTTTTGGACAGATAGCAATCAGCCCCAGCATTTT	CASSVFWTDSNQPQHF
TRBV30	16	-	-	TRBJ2-2	TGTGCCTGGAGTGGATGGAGGGAAACGAACACCGGGGAGCTGTTTTTT	CAWSGWRETNTGELFF
TRBV5-6	13	-	TRBD1	TRBJ1-2	TGTGCCAGCAGTCAGGGGGGCTTCTATGGCTACACCTTC	CASSQGGFYGYTF
TRBV5-8	15	-	TRBD1	TRBJ1-4	TGTGCCAGCAGCTTGGAAGGGACAGTGAATGAAAAACTGTTTTTT	CASSLEGTVNEKLFF
TRBV6-5	13	-	-	TRBJ1-1	TGTGCCAGCAGCCCCCGTCTGAACACTGAAGCTTTCTTT	CASSPRLNTEAFF
TRBV5-6	15	-	-	TRBJ1-1	TGTGCCAGCTTAGTCAGGGGCAGGATTAGCACTGAAGCTTTCTTT	CASLVRGRISTEAFF
TRBV27	15	-	-	TRBJ1-6	TGTGCCAGCAGTTTAGTGTCAGGTTATTATTCACCCCTCCACTTT	CASSLVSGYYSPLHF
TRBV6-6	14	-	TRBD2	TRBJ2-2	TGTGCCACCACCGGGACTAGCGCTACCGGGGAGCTGTTTTTT	CATTGTSATGELFF
TRBV5-1	14	-	TRBD2	TRBJ2-7	TGCGCCAGCAGCCCTAGCGGGAGCTCCTACGAGCAGTACTTC	CASSPSGSSYEQYF
TRBV7-8	13	-	-	TRBJ1-2	TGTGCCAGCAGCCTTAGGCAGAACTATGGCTACACCTTC	CASSLRQNYGYTF
TRBV10-2	13	few	TRBD1	TRBJ1-6	TGCGCCAGCAGTGAGTCGACAGGGCAGACCCTCCACTTT	CASSESTGQTLHF
TRBV11-2	15	-	-	TRBJ1-5	TGTGCCAGCAGCTTAACTGGGACATACAATCAGCCCCAGCATTTT	CASSLTGTYNQPQHF
TRBV7-6	15	-	TRBD1	TRBJ2-2	TGTGCCAGCAGCCCTACAGGGGAACAGGCCGGGGAGCTGTTTTTT	CASSPTGEQAGELFF
TRBV4-1	16	-	TRBD1	TRBJ2-2	TGCGCCAGCAGCCAACGGACAGGGTTAGACACCGGGGAGCTGTTTTTT	CASSQRTGLDTGELFF
TRBV6-5	12	-	-	TRBJ1-6	TGTGCCAGCAGTTATGCTAATTCACCCCTCCACTTT	CASSYANSPLHF
TRBV11-2	14	-	-	TRBJ1-6	TGTGCCAGCAGCTTAACTGCTAACGGATCACCCCTCCACTTT	CASSLTANGSPLHF
TRBV2	14	few	-	TRBJ1-1	TGTGCCAGCAGTGAATTAGAGTATCGCACTGAAGCTTTCTTT	CASSELEYRTEAFF
TRBV27	14	many	-	TRBJ1-2	TGTGCCAGCAGTTATAAAGGGTGGACCTATGGCTACACCTTC	CASSYKGWTYGYTF
TRBV5-4	13	-	-	TRBJ1-1	TGTGCCAGCAGCTTGATACCCGGGGCTGAAGCTTTCTTT	CASSLIPGAEAFF
TRBV15	14	-	-	TRBJ2-7	TGTGCCACCAGCAGAGAGGGGGCAGGGTTCGAGCAGTACTTC	CATSREGAGFEQYF
TRBV5-4	15	-	-	TRBJ1-2	TGTGCCAGCAGCTTGGGAAACAGGGCAGACTATGGCTACACCTTC	CASSLGNRADYGYTF
TRBV30	15	once	TRBD2	TRBJ2-2	TGTGCCCGGGCAGCGGGGGGTCCGAACACCGGGGAGCTGTTTTTT	CARAAGGPNTGELFF
TRBV7-2	14	-	-	TRBJ1-1	TGTGCCAGCAGCCCAGGACGTCGTGGCACTGAAGCTTTCTTT	CASSPGRRGTEAFF
TRBV9	14	-	-	TRBJ2-1	TGTGCCAGCAGCGCCGGGACGGTAGACAATGAGCAGTTCTTC	CASSAGTVDNEQFF
TRBV18	16	once	TRBD2	TRBJ2-3	TGTGCCAGCTCACCGAGTAGCGGGGGGGCCGGAGATACGCAGTATTTT	CASSPSSGGAGDTQYF
TRBV13	16	-	TRBD2	TRBJ2-7	TGTGCCAGCAGCAACCTAGCGGGCCTTAGCTCCTACGAGCAGTACTTC	CASSNLAGLSSYEQYF
TRBV5-4	16	-	-	TRBJ2-1	TGTGCCAGCAGCTTCAACTCGGGGGGCGCCTACAATGAGCAGTTCTTC	CASSFNSGGAYNEQFF
TRBV6-6	11	once	-	TRBJ1-4	TGTGCCAGCAGGGAAAATGAAAAACTGTTTTTT	CASRENEKLFF
TRBV10-1	14	-	TRBD2	TRBJ2-1	TGCGCCACCTCGACTAGCGGGAGCCTCGGTGAGCAGTTCTTC	CATSTSGSLGEQFF
TRBV5-6	16	once	TRBD1	TRBJ2-2	TGTGCCAGCAGCTTTGCGACAGGGTATGGGACCGGGGAGCTGTTTTTT	CASSFATGYGTGELFF
TRBV27	13	-	-	TRBJ1-2	TGTGCCAGCAGTACAACAGGGATTGATGGCTACACCTTC	CASSTTGIDGYTF
TRBV30	13	-	-	TRBJ2-7	TGTGCCTGGGAGAGGCTCAGCTCCTACGAGCAGTACTTC	CAWERLSSYEQYF
TRBV10-2	13	-	-	TRBJ1-2	TGCGCCAGCAGTGAGTTATTTCACTATGGCTACACCTTC	CASSELFHYGYTF
TRBV10-3	11	-	-	TRBJ2-7	TGTGCCACCGCTAAAGAGGACGAGCAGTACTTC	CATAKEDEQYF
TRBV28	12	-	TRBD1	TRBJ2-7	TGTGCCAGCAGCGCTACAGGGGGGGAGCAGTACTTC	CASSATGGEQYF
TRBV5-4	13	-	-	TRBJ1-2	TGTGCCAGCACGCAAGGGAATTCCTATGGCTACACCTTC	CASTQGNSYGYTF
TRBV7-6	14	-	-	TRBJ1-5	TGTGCCAGCAGCGTCTGGGACAGCAATCAGCCCCAGCATTTT	CASSVWDSNQPQHF
TRBV7-9	18	-	-	TRBJ1-5	TGTGCCAGCAGCGCCGGTGGGGTGGGGCTCTTGGGCAATCAGCCCCAGCATTTT	CASSAGGVGLLGNQPQHF
TRBV2	12	-	-	TRBJ2-3	TGTGCCAGCTCGGAGGGAACAGATACGCAGTATTTT	CASSEGTDTQYF
TRBV19	13	-	-	TRBJ2-7	TGTGCCAGTAGTGAGGGGCGCGCGTACGAGCAGTACTTC	CASSEGRAYEQYF
TRBV19	19	-	TRBD1	TRBJ2-4	TGTGCCAGTAGTAGGGGCGGACAGGGCCGCCTTGTTGCCAAAAACATTCAGTACTTC	CASSRGGQGRLVAKNIQYF
TRBV11-2	16	-	-	TRBJ2-3	TGTGCCAGCAGCTTAGTTTTTACCTCGGCCACATATACGCAGTATTTT	CASSLVFTSATYTQYF